The T cell receptor beta chain described here comes from a study of cytomegalovirus exposure and HLA in healthy donors. Both 60 Vbeta primers and 13 Jbeta primers went into the PCR. Here immunoSEQ multiplex PCR was the method, and the copy in TCRdb shows in-frame clones only, minus some. This sample has 150,000 to 200,000 clones, with 81% found just once. Note on this clone: No antigen is known for it.

The V gene's germline CDR1 is SGDLS and CDR2 YYNGEE. The CDR3 has 15 amino acids. Unmatched junction bases numbered 3, after V lost 4 bases and J lost 2 bases. Study-wide findings and caveats: Rarity held for most TCR sequences, but there were some public TCRs that occurred in many donors. Association with HLA alleles at 0.05 false discovery rate was found for around 15,000 TCR beta sequences in a later analysis.

The chain combines TRBV9 with TRBJ1-3; 10 bases line up with TRBD1. The source of this sequence is a woman aged 18-29 years in good health and CMV-seronegative. The sequencing sample was made of PBMCs. The CDR3 loop is CASSRQGAPGNTIYF. The CDR3 DNA sequence: TGTGCCAGCAGCAGACAGGGGGCGCCTGGAAACACCATATATTTT.